This is a list of T cell receptor beta chains from one sample in a study of blood T cell repertoires in COVID-19. Here immunoSEQ multiplex PCR was the method, and the copy in TCRdb shows in-frame clones only, minus some. The sample consists of a few hundred thousand clones, roughly 88% of them appearing once. The specimen was peripheral blood. The receptors come from an elderly man with acute or convalescent COVID-19. The CDR3 runs from the conserved cysteine through the conserved F or W. The order of the fields is D gene, CDR3 length, clone size, J gene, V gene, CDR3 DNA, CDR3 protein. A D gene is named only where the DNA matches it firmly. Expanded clones get a size class; other rows say once, few or many, or leave the size out.

D gene: TRBD1; CDR3 length: 15; clone size: few; J gene: TRBJ1-5; V gene: TRBV28; CDR3 DNA: TGTGCCAGCAGTTTTACAGGGGGGGTTTATCAGCCCCAGCATTTT; CDR3 protein: CASSFTGGVYQPQHF
D gene: TRBD2; CDR3 length: 15; clone size: NA; J gene: TRBJ2-3; V gene: TRBV27; CDR3 DNA: TGTGCCAGCATGGGGACTAGCGGGAGGTTGGATACGCAGTATTTT; CDR3 protein: CASMGTSGRLDTQYF
D gene: NA; CDR3 length: 18; clone size: NA; J gene: TRBJ2-6; V gene: TRBV7-2; CDR3 DNA: TGTGCCAGCAGCTTAGCGGGGACTGGGGGGGCGGGGGCCAACGTCCTGACTTTC; CDR3 protein: CASSLAGTGGAGANVLTF
D gene: NA; CDR3 length: 14; clone size: NA; J gene: TRBJ1-1; V gene: TRBV19; CDR3 DNA: TGTGCCAGTAGTATAATCCGGGGGGGCACTGAAGCTTTCTTT; CDR3 protein: CASSIIRGGTEAFF
D gene: TRBD1; CDR3 length: 15; clone size: NA; J gene: TRBJ2-5; V gene: TRBV11-2; CDR3 DNA: TGTGCCAGCAGCTTATCGCAGGGGGCATGGGAGACCCAGTACTTC; CDR3 protein: CASSLSQGAWETQYF
D gene: NA; CDR3 length: 14; clone size: NA; J gene: TRBJ2-7; V gene: TRBV19; CDR3 DNA: TGTGCCAGTAGAAATGACAGAGACTCCTACGAGCAGTACTTC; CDR3 protein: CASRNDRDSYEQYF
D gene: NA; CDR3 length: 17; clone size: NA; J gene: TRBJ1-6; V gene: TRBV4-3; CDR3 DNA: TGCGCCAGCAGCCAAGTGTCACAAGCAAGGAGAAATTCACCCCTCCACTTT; CDR3 protein: CASSQVSQARRNSPLHF
D gene: NA; CDR3 length: 15; clone size: NA; J gene: TRBJ2-1; V gene: TRBV4-1; CDR3 DNA: TGCGCCAGCAGCCAAGTAGTGGCAGGGGACAATGAGCAGTTCTTC; CDR3 protein: CASSQVVAGDNEQFF
D gene: TRBD1; CDR3 length: 15; clone size: NA; J gene: TRBJ1-5; V gene: TRBV19; CDR3 DNA: TGTGCCAGTAGTCCGGGGACAGGGGGGAATCAGCCCCAGCATTTT; CDR3 protein: CASSPGTGGNQPQHF
D gene: TRBD2; CDR3 length: 14; clone size: NA; J gene: TRBJ2-3; V gene: TRBV7-2; CDR3 DNA: TGTGCCAGCAGCTTGAGCGGGAGAGTCGATACGCAGTATTTT; CDR3 protein: CASSLSGRVDTQYF